Below are 27 T cell receptor beta chains sequenced from a single sample in a study of T cells after yellow fever vaccination (dated by TCRdb to the late 2010s). The receptor library was made with 5' RACE. Reads for this sample came from an Illumina HiSeq 2500. The raw public reads went through TCRdb reprocessing: fastp at Q25, MiXCR clone calling, in-frame beta chains kept. Every entry covers one CDR3 protein and lists the most common genes and DNA from its rows. Here the sample has some 600,000 distinct CDR3 sequences; less than 20% occur a single time. Clones ranked in the top ten supply 17% of the sample. Interpreted using the paper, the treatment or condition label stands for: live attenuated yellow fever vaccine strain. The sample in question was PBMCs, obtained more than 4 days after the first yellow fever vaccination. The receptors were gathered from a man younger than 35 who received the YFV17D yellow fever vaccine.

Ten or more counts support this clonotype. The chain is built from TRBV7-2 and TRBJ2-5; D is unclear. This CDR3 is 13 amino acids long. V lost 8 bases to trimming and J lost 2 bases, with 12 bases between them. Germline V gene data show CDR1 as SGHTA and CDR2 as FQGNSA. In DNA form, the CDR3 reads TGTGCCAGCGGCAGTAGGATTCAAGAGACCCAGTACTTC. Translating gives CASGSRIQETQYF.

The chain is built from TRBV7-6 and TRBJ2-1; D possibly corresponds to TRBD1 (6 bases). Trimming pared 6 bases from V and 2 bases from J, leaving 17 bases between. The CDR3 has 16 amino acids. Germline CDR1 SGHVS, CDR2 FNYEAQ. The CDR3 loop is CASSRMTGITYNEQFF. CDR3 DNA: TGTGCCAGCAGTCGTATGACAGGAATTACCTACAATGAGCAGTTCTTC.

This clonotype was detected ten times or more. This chain connects TRBV6-2 or TRBV6-3 to TRBJ1-1, with D unresolved. V lost 2 bases, J lost 2 bases, and 6 bases lay in between. Germline CDR1 MNHEY, CDR2 SVGEGT. The CDR3 is 13 amino acids. The CDR3 DNA is TGTGCCAGCAGTTACGGTAGAAACACTGAAGCTTTCTTT. This gives the protein CASSYGRNTEAFF.

The sample holds a few counts of this clonotype. This chain uses TRBV12-3 or TRBV12-4 with TRBJ2-5; D possibly corresponds to TRBD1 (6 bases). This CDR3 has 16 amino acids. V lost 5 bases and J 2 bases, leaving 18 bases between the germline ends. The CDR3 sequence is CASSPTTGTLQETQYF. Written as DNA, the CDR3 is TGTGCCAGCAGTCCTACGACCGGGACACTACAAGAGACCCAGTACTTC.

The rearrangement links TRBV28 to TRBJ2-1; D is ambiguous. Trimming cost V 3 bases and J 6 bases, with 15 bases left between them. The CDR3 spans 15 residues. Per germline, CDR1 MDHEN and CDR2 SYDVKM. DNA for the CDR3: TGTGCCAGCAGTTTTCAGCCCTCGGTAGGCAATGAGCAGTTCTTC. Translating it yields CASSFQPSVGNEQFF.

The gene calls are TRBV28 and TRBJ1-2; 7 positions match TRBD1. Trimming took 1 base from V and 3 from J; bases not matched to a gene: 8. Germline loops: CDR1 MDHEN, CDR2 SYDVKM. The CDR3 is 16 residues long. CDR3 sequence: CASSLLGTVKDYGYTF. CDR3 coding DNA: TGTGCCAGCAGTTTATTGGGGACAGTAAAGGACTATGGCTACACCTTC.

The chain is built from TRBV6-2 or TRBV6-3 and TRBJ2-7; 8 positions match TRBD2. Trimming took 6 bases from V and 0 from J; bases not matched to a gene: 4. This CDR3 spans 14 amino acids. Per germline, CDR1 MNHEY and CDR2 SVGEGT. CDR3 sequence reads: CASRAGGLSYEQYV. The CDR3 DNA reads TGTGCCAGCAGGGCGGGGGGACTCTCCTACGAGCAGTACGTC.

The gene calls are TRBV5-1 and TRBJ2-5, with 7 nucleotides matching TRBD2. Germline V lookup: CDR1 SGHRS, CDR2 YFSETQ. Losses at the gene ends were 4 bases for V and 0 bases for J; bases not matched to a gene: 9. This CDR3 comprises 16 residues. The CDR3 DNA sequence: TGCGCCAGCAGCGCGGGGATGCGGGGGAACCAAGAGACCCAGTACTTC. Residues: CASSAGMRGNQETQYF.

This clonotype was observed a few times. The gene calls are TRBV6-2 or TRBV6-3 and TRBJ2-7, with D perhaps matching TRBD2 (6 bases). CDR1 MNHEY and CDR2 SVGEGT come from the germline V gene. This CDR3 contains 17 residues. The ends were cut back, 0 bases at V and 4 bases at J, with 19 bases in the middle. CDR3 nucleotide sequence: TGTGCCAGCAGTTACTCGGGAGGACACGGCATCGTTTACGAGCAGTACTTC. Translation: CASSYSGGHGIVYEQYF.

V is TRBV4-2 and J is TRBJ2-5, with D perhaps TRBD2 (5 bases). The CDR3 is 13 residues long. Germline V CDR1 and CDR2: LGHNA, YNFKEQ. V was clipped by 9 bases and J by 5 bases, with 16 bases between them. The CDR3 loop is CASREGGDETQYF. The DNA of the CDR3 is TGTGCCAGTCGGGAAGGCGGCGACGAGACCCAGTACTTC.

This chain links TRBV6-2 or TRBV6-3 with TRBJ2-7; D is possibly TRBD2 (6 bases). CDR1 and CDR2 from the germline V gene are MNHEY and SVGEGT. Trimming left V 7 bases short and J 2 bases short, with 15 bases between. The CDR3 has 14 residues. The CDR3: CASKHRGGAYEQYV. The CDR3 nucleotides read TGTGCCAGCAAACACCGGGGAGGTGCCTACGAGCAGTACGTC.

This clonotype has ten or more counts. The chain has TRBV24-1 and TRBJ1-4; maybe TRBD1 (6 bases). The CDR3 runs to 14 residues. V gave up 7 bases and J gave up 8 bases, with 16 bases separating them. Germline CDR1 KGHDR, CDR2 SFDVKD. CDR3 nucleotides: TGTGCCACCAGCACCGGGACAACCGGCGAAAAACTGTTTTTT. Protein sequence: CATSTGTTGEKLFF.

The rearrangement links TRBV5-1 to TRBJ2-5; D remains unclear. There are 15 residues in the CDR3. V lost 2 bases to trimming and J lost 5 bases, with 16 bases between them. Germline V CDR1 and CDR2: SGHRS, YFSETQ. CDR3 coding DNA: TGCGCCAGCAGCTTAAGCCCCACGGGTGACGAGACCCAGTACTTC. As protein: CASSLSPTGDETQYF.

This clonotype was seen at least ten times. The J gene is TRBJ1-3, the V gene TRBV4-1; D not certain. There are 15 residues in the CDR3. The V gene's germline CDR1 is MGHRA and CDR2 YSYEKL. Trimming pared 0 bases from V and 4 bases from J, leaving 10 bases between. CDR3 sequence: CASSQDGVLGNTIYF. In DNA, the CDR3 is TGCGCCAGCAGCCAAGATGGGGTATTAGGAAACACCATATATTTT.

There are a few counts of this clonotype. The chain employs TRBV6-1 and TRBJ2-5; D gene unclear. CDR1 and CDR2 (germline): MNHNS, SASEGT. V dropped 3 bases and J dropped 4 bases, with 9 bases sitting between them. CDR3 length equals 13 residues. The CDR3 is CASSDTGGETQYF. The CDR3 DNA reads as TGTGCCAGCAGTGATACGGGCGGAGAGACCCAGTACTTC.

This clonotype was counted between two and nine times. This rearrangement joins TRBV18 to TRBJ2-3; 7 bases map to TRBD1. Germline CDR1 KGHSH, CDR2 LQKENI. The CDR3 spans 14 residues. V lost 3 bases to trimming and J lost 5 bases; unmatched junction nucleotides: 5. DNA for the CDR3: TGTGCCAGCTCACCCACAGGGGCGGAAGATACGCAGTATTTT. Protein sequence: CASSPTGAEDTQYF.

This clonotype was counted only a few times. V and J are TRBV7-2 and TRBJ2-7; possible D gene TRBD2, 5 bases. Trimming removed 11 bases from V and 2 bases from J, with 25 bases in between. This CDR3 region has 16 residues. CDR1 is SGHTA and CDR2 is FQGNSA in the germline V gene. The CDR3 sequence: CAPSEGIAARPYEQYF. CDR3 DNA: TGTGCCCCAAGCGAGGGAATAGCAGCCAGGCCCTACGAGCAGTACTTC.

The V gene is TRBV4-3, the J gene TRBJ2-2, with TRBD1 matching over 10 bases. The CDR3 contains 17 residues. CDR1 and CDR2 (germline): LGHNA, YSLEER. The junction had 7 bases not matched to a gene; V was cut back by 4 bases and J by 2 bases. CDR3 coding DNA: TGCGCCAGCAGCCCGACAGGGGGCGCGGGTAACACCGGGGAGCTGTTTTTT. Translation: CASSPTGGAGNTGELFF.

The rearrangement uses TRBV7-6 and TRBJ2-5; no clear D. Germline-derived CDR1 and CDR2 are SGHVS and FNYEAQ. With 5 bases removed from V and 2 bases from J, the gap between germline ends came to 9 bases. CDR3 size: 13 residues. The CDR3, as DNA: TGTGCCAGCAGCCGATTTCGACAAGAGACCCAGTACTTC. It specifies CASSRFRQETQYF. The complete variable domain, with remaining parts taken from reference TRBV7-6 and TRBJ2-5, reads GAGVSQSPRYKVTKRGQDVALRCDPISGHVSLYWYRQALGQGPEFLTYFNYEAQQDKSGLPNDRFSAERPEGSISTLTIQRTEQRDSAMYRCASSRFRQETQYFGPGTRLLVL.

This clonotype was seen a few times. The rearrangement joins TRBV4-3 to TRBJ2-2, with D perhaps matching TRBD2 (6 bases). The CDR3 runs to 14 residues. Trimming left V 8 bases short and J 7 bases short, with 17 bases between. Looked up from germline, CDR1 is LGHNA and CDR2 is YSLEER. This chain's CDR3 is CASGTPVGGGELFF. Written as DNA, the CDR3 is TGCGCCAGCGGAACCCCAGTCGGGGGCGGGGAGCTGTTTTTT.

V usage is TRBV5-1 and J usage is TRBJ2-2; D uncertain. In germline, CDR1 is SGHRS, CDR2 YFSETQ. V lost 5 bases, J lost 3 bases, and 14 bases lay in between. The CDR3 is 15 residues long. Here the CDR3 reads CASRPNGWDTGELFF. In DNA, the CDR3 is TGCGCCAGCAGACCTAACGGGTGGGACACCGGGGAGCTGTTTTTT.

This clonotype was detected many times. The V call is TRBV7-3, the J call TRBJ2-2; no reliable D call. The V end was cut by 3 bases, the J end by 3 bases, with 5 bases between. The CDR3 runs 13 residues. Germline-derived CDR1 and CDR2 are SGHTA and FQGTGA. For the CDR3, the DNA is TGTGCCAGCAGCTTCCCGGACACCGGGGAGCTGTTTTTT. Protein: CASSFPDTGELFF.

V gene TRBV4-3 combines with J gene TRBJ2-6; unclear D gene. Germline CDR1 is LGHNA and CDR2 is YSLEER. The CDR3 extends over 18 amino acids. V lost 0 bases and J lost 0, with 12 bases in between. The CDR3 DNA reads as TGCGCCAGCAGCCAAGAGGCGCTAAAGGCCTCTGGGGCCAACGTCCTGACTTTC. Its translation is CASSQEALKASGANVLTF.

The gene calls are TRBV7-9 and TRBJ2-6; D possibly corresponds to TRBD2 (5 bases). Germline CDR1 is SEHNR and CDR2 is FQNEAQ (reference sequence). This CDR3 is built from 15 residues. CDR3 loop: CAGGEGNSGANVLTF. The DNA of the CDR3 is TGTGCTGGCGGTGAGGGAAACTCTGGGGCCAACGTCCTGACTTTC.

This clonotype appeared many times. The chain is built from TRBV4-1 and TRBJ2-3; D call uncertain. The CDR3 loop spans 14 amino acids. Germline V lookup: CDR1 MGHRA, CDR2 YSYEKL. Trimming stripped 1 base from V and 4 bases from J, with 9 bases between. The DNA of the CDR3 is TGCGCCAGCAGCCAAGGTCCAGAATCAGATACGCAGTATTTT. It is translated as CASSQGPESDTQYF.

This clonotype was recorded a few times. A much more abundant neighbour one base away suggests this may be a read error. V and J are TRBV4-2 and TRBJ2-3; 15 bases map to TRBD2. The CDR3 is made up of 16 amino acids. The germline CDR1 and CDR2 sequences are LGHNA and YNFKEQ. Trimming removed 1 base from V and 5 bases from J; junction bases left unmatched: 1. The CDR3 loop is CASSQGTSGGVDTQYF. The CDR3 coding sequence is TGTGCCAGCAGCCAAGGGACTAGCGGGGGGGTAGATACGCAGTATTTT.

The table lists this clonotype with a few counts. The rearrangement uses TRBV5-1 and TRBJ1-2; D gene uncertain. Germline CDR1 is SGHRS and CDR2 is YFSETQ. The CDR3 extends over 16 amino acids. V dropped 4 bases and J dropped 0 bases, with 16 bases sitting between them. CDR3 coding DNA: TGCGCCAGCAGCCCCGGTATTTGGGATACTAACTATGGCTACACCTTC. This gives the protein CASSPGIWDTNYGYTF.